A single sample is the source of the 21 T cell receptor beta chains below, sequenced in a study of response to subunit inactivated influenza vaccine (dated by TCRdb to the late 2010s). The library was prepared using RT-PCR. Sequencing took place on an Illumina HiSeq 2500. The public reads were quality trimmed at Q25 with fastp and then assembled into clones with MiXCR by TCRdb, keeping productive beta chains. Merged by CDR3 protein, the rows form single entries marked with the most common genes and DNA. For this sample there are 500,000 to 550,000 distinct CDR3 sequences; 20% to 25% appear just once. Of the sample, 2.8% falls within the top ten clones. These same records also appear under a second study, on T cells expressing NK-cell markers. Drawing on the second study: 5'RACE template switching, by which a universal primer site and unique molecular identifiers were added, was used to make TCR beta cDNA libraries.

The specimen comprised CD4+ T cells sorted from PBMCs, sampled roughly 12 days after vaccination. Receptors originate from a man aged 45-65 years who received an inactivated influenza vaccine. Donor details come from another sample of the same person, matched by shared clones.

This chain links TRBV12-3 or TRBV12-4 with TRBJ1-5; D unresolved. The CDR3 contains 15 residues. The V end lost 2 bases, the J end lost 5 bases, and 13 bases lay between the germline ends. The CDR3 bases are TGTGCCAGCAGTTTATCCCCACAGTCCCATCAGCCCCAGCATTTT. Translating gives CASSLSPQSHQPQHF.

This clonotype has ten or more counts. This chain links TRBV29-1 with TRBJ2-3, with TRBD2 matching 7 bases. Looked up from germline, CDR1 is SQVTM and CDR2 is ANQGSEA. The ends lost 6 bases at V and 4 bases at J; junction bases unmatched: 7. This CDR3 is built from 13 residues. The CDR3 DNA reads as TGCAGCGTCGCCAGCGGGATGTCAGATACGCAGTATTTT. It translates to CSVASGMSDTQYF.

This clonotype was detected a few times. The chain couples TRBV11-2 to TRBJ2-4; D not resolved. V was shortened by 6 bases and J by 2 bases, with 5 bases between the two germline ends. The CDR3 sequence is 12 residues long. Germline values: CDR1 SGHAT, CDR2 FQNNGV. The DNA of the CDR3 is TGTGCCAGCAGTCTCCCCAAAAACATTCAGTACTTC. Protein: CASSLPKNIQYF. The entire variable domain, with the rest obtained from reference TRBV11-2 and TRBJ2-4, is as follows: EAGVAQSPRYKIIEKRQSVAFWCNPISGHATLYWYQQILGQGPKLLIQFQNNGVVDDSQLPKDRFSAERLKGVDSTLKIQPAKLEDSAVYLCASSLPKNIQYFGAGTRLSVL.

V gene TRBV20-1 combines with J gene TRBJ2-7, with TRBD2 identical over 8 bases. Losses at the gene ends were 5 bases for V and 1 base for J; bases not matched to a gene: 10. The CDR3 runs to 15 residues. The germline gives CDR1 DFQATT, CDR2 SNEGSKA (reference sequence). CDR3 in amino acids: CSASFGGASSYEQYF. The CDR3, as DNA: TGCAGTGCTTCCTTCGGGGGGGCGTCTTCCTACGAGCAGTACTTC.

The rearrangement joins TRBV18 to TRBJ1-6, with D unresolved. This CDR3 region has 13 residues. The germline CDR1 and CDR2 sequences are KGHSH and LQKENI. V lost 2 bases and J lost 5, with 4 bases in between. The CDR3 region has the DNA TGTGCCAGCTCACCAAAAGATAATTCACCCCTCCACTTT. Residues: CASSPKDNSPLHF.

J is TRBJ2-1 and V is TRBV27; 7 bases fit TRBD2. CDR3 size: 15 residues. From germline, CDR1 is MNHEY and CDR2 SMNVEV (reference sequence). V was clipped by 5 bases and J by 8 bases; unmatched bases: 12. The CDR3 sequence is CASSPRTSWGDEQFF. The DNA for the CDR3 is TGTGCCAGCAGTCCCAGGACTAGTTGGGGCGATGAGCAGTTCTTC.

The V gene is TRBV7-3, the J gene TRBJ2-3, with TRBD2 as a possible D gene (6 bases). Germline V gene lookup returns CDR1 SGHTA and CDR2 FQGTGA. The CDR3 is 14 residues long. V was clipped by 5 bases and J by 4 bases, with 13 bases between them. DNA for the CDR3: TGTGCCAGCAGCCCACAGGCTAGCGCAGATACGCAGTATTTT. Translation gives CASSPQASADTQYF.

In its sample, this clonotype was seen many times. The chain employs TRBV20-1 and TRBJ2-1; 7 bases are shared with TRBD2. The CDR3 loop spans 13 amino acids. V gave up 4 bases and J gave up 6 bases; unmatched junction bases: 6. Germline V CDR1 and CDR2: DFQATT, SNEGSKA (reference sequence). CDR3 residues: CSAISGTVNEQFF. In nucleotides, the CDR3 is TGCAGTGCTATAAGCGGGACCGTCAATGAGCAGTTCTTC.

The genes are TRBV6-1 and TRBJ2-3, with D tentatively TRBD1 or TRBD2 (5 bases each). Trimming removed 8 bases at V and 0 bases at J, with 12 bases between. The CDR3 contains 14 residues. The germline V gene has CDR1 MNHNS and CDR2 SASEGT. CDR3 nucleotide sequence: TGTGCCAGCGGACCTTGGGGGAGCACAGATACGCAGTATTTT. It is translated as CASGPWGSTDTQYF.

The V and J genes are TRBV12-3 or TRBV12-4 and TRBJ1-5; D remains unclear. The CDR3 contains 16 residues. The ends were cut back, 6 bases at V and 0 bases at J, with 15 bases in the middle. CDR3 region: CASRKTSTYSNQPQHF. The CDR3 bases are TGTGCCAGCAGGAAGACAAGTACATATAGCAATCAGCCCCAGCATTTT.

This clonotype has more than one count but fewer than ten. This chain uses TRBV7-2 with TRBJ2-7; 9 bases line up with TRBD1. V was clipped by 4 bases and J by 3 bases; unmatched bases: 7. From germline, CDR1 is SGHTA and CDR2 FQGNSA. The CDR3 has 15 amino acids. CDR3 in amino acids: CASSSGTGSFYEQYF. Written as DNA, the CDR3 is TGTGCCAGCAGCTCCGGGACAGGGAGTTTCTACGAGCAGTACTTC.

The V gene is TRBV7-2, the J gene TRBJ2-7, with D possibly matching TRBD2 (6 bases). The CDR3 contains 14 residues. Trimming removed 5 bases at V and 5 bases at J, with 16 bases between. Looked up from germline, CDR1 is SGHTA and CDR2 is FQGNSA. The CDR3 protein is CASSLARDVHEQYF. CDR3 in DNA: TGTGCCAGCAGCCTGGCGCGGGATGTCCACGAGCAGTACTTC. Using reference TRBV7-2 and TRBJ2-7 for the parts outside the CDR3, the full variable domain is GAGVSQSPSNKVTEKGKDVELRCDPISGHTALYWYRQSLGQGLEFLIYFQGNSAPDKSGLPSDRFSAERTGGSVSTLTIQRTQQEDSAVYLCASSLARDVHEQYFGPGTRLTVT.

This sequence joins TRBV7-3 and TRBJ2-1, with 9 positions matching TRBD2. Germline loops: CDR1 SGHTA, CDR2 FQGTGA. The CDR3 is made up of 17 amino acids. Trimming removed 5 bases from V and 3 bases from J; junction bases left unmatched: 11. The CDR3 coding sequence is TGTGCCAGCAGCCCTCTGACTAGCGGAGGTAGCTACAATGAGCAGTTCTTC. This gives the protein CASSPLTSGGSYNEQFF.

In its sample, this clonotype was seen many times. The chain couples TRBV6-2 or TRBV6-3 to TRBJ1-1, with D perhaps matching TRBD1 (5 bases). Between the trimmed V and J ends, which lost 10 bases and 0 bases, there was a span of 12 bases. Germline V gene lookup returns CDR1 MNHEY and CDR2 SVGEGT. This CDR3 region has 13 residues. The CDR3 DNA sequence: TGTGCCACCGCCGGACACTTGAACACTGAAGCTTTCTTT. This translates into CATAGHLNTEAFF.

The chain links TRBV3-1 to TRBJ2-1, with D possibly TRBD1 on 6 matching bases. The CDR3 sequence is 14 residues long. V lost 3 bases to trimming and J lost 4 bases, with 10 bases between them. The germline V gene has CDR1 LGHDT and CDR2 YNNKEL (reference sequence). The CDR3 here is CASSQPGVYNEQFF. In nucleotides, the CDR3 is TGTGCCAGCAGCCAGCCAGGGGTTTACAATGAGCAGTTCTTC.

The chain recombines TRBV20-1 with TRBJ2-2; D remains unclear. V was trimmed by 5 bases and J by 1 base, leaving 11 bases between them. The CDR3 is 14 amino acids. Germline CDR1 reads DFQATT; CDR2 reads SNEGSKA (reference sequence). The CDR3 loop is CSAFPTRNTGELFF. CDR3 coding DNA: TGCAGTGCTTTCCCGACAAGGAACACCGGGGAGCTGTTTTTT.

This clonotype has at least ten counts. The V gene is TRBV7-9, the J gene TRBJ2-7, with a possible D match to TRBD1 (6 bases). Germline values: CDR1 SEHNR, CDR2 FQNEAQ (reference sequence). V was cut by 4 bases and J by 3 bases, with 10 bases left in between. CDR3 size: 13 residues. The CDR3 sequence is CASSYGGLYEQYF. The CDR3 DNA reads TGTGCCAGCAGCTATGGGGGCCTCTACGAGCAGTACTTC.

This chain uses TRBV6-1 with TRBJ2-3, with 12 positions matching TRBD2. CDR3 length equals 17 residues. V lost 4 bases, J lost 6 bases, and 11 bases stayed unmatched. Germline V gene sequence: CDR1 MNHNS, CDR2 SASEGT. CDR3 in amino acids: CASSVNSLAGGRDTQYF. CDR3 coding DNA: TGTGCCAGCAGTGTAAACTCCCTAGCGGGGGGGCGGGATACGCAGTATTTT.

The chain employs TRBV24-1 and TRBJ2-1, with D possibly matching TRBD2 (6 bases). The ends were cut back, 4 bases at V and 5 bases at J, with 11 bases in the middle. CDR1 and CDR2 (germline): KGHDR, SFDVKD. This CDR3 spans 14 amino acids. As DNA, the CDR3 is TGTGCCACCAGTGACCCGGGACTCAACAATGAGCAGTTCTTC. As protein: CATSDPGLNNEQFF.

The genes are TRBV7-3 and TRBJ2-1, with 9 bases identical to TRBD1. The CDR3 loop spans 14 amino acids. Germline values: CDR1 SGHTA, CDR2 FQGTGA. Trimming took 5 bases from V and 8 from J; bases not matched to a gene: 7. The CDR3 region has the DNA TGTGCCAGCAGCGTGACAGGGGGAAGGGATGAGCAGTTCTTC. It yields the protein CASSVTGGRDEQFF.

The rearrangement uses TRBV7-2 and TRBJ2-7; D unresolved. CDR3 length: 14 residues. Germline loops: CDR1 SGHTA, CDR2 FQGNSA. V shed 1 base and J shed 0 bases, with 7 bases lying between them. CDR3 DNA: TGTGCCAGCAGCTTAGATCGGTACTCCTACGAGCAGTACTTC. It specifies CASSLDRYSYEQYF.